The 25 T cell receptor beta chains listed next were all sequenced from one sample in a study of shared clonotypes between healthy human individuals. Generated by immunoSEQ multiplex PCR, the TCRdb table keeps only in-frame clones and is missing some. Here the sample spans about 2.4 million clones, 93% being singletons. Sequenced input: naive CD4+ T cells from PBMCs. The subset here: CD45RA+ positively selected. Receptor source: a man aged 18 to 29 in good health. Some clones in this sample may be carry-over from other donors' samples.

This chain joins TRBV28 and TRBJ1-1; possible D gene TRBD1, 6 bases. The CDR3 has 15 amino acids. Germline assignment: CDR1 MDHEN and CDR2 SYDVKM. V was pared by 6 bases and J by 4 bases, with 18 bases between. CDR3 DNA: TGTGCCAGCAGGGGTTCCAAAGGGGGAGGCACTGAAGCTTTCTTT. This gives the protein CASRGSKGGGTEAFF.

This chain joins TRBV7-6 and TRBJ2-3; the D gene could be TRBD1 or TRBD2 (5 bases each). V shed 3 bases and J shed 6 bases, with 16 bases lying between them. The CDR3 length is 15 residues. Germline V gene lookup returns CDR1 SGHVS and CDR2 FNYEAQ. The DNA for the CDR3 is TGTGCCAGCAGCTTCCAGGGAGTCGGGATGGATACGCAGTATTTT. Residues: CASSFQGVGMDTQYF.

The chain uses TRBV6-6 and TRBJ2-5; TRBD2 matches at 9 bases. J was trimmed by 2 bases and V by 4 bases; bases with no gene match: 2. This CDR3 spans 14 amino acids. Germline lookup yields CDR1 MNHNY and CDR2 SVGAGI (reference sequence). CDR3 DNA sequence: TGTGCCAGCAGTTGGACTAGCGCACAAGAGACCCAGTACTTC. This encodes CASSWTSAQETQYF.

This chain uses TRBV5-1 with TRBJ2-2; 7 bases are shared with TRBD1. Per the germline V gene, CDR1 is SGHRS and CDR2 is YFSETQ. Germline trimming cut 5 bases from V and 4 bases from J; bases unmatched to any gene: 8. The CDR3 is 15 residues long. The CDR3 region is CASRGDSLTTGELFF. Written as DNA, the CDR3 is TGCGCCAGCAGGGGGGACAGCCTAACCACCGGGGAGCTGTTTTTT. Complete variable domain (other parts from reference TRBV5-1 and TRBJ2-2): KAGVTQTPRYLIKTRGQQVTLSCSPISGHRSVSWYQQTPGQGLQFLFEYFSETQRNKGNFPGRFSGRQFSNSRSEMNVSTLELGDSALYLCASRGDSLTTGELFFGEGSRLTVL.

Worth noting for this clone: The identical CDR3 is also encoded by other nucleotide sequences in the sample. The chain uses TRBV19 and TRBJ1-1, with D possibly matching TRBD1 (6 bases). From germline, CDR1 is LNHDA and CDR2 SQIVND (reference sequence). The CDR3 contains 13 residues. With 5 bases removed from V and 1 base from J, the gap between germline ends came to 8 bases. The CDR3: CASSVQGNTEAFF. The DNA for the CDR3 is TGTGCCAGTAGTGTACAGGGGAACACTGAAGCTTTCTTT.

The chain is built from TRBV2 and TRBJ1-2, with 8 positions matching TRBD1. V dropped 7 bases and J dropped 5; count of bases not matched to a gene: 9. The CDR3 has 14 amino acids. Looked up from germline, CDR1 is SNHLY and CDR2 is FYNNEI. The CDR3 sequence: CASTLGTGGYGYTF. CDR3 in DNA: TGTGCCAGCACCTTGGGTACAGGGGGGTATGGCTACACCTTC.

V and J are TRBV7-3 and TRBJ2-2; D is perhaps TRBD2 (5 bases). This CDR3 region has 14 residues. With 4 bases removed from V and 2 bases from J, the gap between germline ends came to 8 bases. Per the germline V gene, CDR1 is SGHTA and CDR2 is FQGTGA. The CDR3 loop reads CASSSDLNTGELFF. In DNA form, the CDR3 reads TGTGCCAGCAGCTCGGACTTAAACACCGGGGAGCTGTTTTTT.

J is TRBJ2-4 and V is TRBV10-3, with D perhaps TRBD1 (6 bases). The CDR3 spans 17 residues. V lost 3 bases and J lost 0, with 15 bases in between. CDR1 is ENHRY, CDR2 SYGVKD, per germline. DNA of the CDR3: TGTGCCATCAGTGATGAGACAGGCCGGTTAGCCAAAAACATTCAGTACTTC. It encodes CAISDETGRLAKNIQYF.

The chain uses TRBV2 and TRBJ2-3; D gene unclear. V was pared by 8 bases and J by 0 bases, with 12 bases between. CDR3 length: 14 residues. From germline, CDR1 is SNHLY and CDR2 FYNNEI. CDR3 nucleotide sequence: TGTGCCAGCTCTCCCCTTCCTAGCACAGATACGCAGTATTTT. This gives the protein CASSPLPSTDTQYF. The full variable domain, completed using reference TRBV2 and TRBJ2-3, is EPEVTQTPSHQVTQMGQEVILRCVPISNHLYFYWYRQILGQKVEFLVSFYNNEISEKSEIFDDQFSVERPDGSNFTLKIRSTKLEDSAMYFCASSPLPSTDTQYFGPGTRLTVL.

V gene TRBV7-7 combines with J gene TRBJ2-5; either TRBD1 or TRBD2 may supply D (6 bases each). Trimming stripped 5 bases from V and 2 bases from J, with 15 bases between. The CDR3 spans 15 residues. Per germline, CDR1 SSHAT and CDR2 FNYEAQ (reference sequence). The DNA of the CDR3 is TGTGCCAGCAGCCCTGGGGGGCGGCGGCAAGAGACCCAGTACTTC. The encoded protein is CASSPGGRRQETQYF.

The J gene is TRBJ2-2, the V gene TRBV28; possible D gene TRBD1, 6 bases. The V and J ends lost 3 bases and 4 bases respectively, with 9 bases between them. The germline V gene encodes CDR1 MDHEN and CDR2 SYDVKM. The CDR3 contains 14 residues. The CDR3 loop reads CASSFDRRTGELFF. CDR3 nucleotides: TGTGCCAGCAGTTTTGACAGGCGCACCGGGGAGCTGTTTTTT.

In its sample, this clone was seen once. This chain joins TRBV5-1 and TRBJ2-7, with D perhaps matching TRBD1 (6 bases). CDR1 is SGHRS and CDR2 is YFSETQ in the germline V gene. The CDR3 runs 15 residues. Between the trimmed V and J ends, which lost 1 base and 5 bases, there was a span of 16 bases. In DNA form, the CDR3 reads TGCGCCAGCAGCTTGTCCGGTACAGGGTTGAACGAGCAGTACTTC. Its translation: CASSLSGTGLNEQYF.

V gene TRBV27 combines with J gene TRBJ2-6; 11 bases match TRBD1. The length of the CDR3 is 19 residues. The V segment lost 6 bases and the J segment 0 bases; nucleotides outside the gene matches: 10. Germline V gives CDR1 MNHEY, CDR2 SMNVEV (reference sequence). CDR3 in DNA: TGTGCCAGCAGCTCGGTCACCGGGACAGGGGGCTCTGGGGCCAACGTCCTGACTTTC. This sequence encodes CASSSVTGTGGSGANVLTF.

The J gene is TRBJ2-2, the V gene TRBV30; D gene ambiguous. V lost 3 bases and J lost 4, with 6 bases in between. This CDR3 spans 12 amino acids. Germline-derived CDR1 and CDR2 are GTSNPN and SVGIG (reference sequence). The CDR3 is CAWSHLTGELFF. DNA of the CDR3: TGTGCCTGGAGCCACCTCACCGGGGAGCTGTTTTTT.

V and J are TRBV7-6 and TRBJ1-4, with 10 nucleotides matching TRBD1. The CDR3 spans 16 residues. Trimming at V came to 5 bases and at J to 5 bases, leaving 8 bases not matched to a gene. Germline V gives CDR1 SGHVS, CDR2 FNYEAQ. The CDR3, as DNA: TGTGCCAGCAGCCGAACAAGACAGGGGGCGAATGAAAAACTGTTTTTT. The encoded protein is CASSRTRQGANEKLFF. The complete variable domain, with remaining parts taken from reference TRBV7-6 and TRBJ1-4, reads GAGVSQSPRYKVTKRGQDVALRCDPISGHVSLYWYRQALGQGPEFLTYFNYEAQQDKSGLPNDRFSAERPEGSISTLTIQRTEQRDSAMYRCASSRTRQGANEKLFFGSGTQLSVL.

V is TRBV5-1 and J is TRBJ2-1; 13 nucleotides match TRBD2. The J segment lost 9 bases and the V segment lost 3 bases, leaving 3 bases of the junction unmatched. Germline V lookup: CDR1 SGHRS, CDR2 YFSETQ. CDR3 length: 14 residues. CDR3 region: CASSSTSGRVEQFF. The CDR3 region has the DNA TGCGCCAGCAGCTCCACTAGCGGGAGGGTTGAGCAGTTCTTC.

For the CDR3, the DNA is TGCGCCAGCAGCCAAGCGGGGTTTCGACTCACCGGGGAGCTGTTTTTT. Residues: CASSQAGFRLTGELFF. The rearrangement links TRBV4-1 to TRBJ2-2, with D perhaps matching TRBD2 (5 bases). V dropped 1 base and J dropped 4 bases, with 13 bases sitting between them. From germline, CDR1 is MGHRA and CDR2 YSYEKL. The CDR3 is made up of 16 amino acids.

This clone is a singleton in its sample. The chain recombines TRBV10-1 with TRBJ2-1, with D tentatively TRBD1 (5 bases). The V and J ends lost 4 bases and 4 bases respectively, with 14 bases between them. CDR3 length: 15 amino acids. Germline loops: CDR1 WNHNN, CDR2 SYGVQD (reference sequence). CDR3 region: CASSGTRARYNEQFF. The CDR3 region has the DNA TGCGCCAGCAGTGGGACAAGGGCTCGTTACAATGAGCAGTTCTTC.

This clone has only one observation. The DNA of the CDR3 is TGTGCCAGCAGCGGGGACAGCGCCCCCAATCAGCCCCAGCATTTT. Protein product: CASSGDSAPNQPQHF. The chain joins TRBV9 to TRBJ1-5, with 7 bases identical to TRBD1. The CDR3 covers 15 residues. V trimming: 3 bases; J trimming: 3 bases; junction bases outside the gene matches: 6. CDR1 and CDR2 (germline): SGDLS, YYNGEE.

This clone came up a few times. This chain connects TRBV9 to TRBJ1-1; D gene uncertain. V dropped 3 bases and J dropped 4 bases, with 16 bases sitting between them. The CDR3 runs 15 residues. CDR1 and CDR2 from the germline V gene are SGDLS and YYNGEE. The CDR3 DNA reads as TGTGCCAGCAGCGCCCAGGTGGGAGTGAGCACTGAAGCTTTCTTT. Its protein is CASSAQVGVSTEAFF. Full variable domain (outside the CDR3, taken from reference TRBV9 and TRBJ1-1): DSGVTQTPKHLITATGQRVTLRCSPRSGDLSVYWYQQSLDQGLQFLIQYYNGEERAKGNILERFSAQQFPDLHSELNLSSLELGDSALYFCASSAQVGVSTEAFFGQGTRLTVV.

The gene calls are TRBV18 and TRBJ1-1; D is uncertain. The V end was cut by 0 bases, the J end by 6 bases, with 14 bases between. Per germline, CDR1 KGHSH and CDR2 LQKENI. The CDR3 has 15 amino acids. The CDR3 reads CASSPPGGKSAEAFF. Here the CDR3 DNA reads TGTGCCAGCTCACCACCGGGAGGGAAGTCTGCTGAAGCTTTCTTT.

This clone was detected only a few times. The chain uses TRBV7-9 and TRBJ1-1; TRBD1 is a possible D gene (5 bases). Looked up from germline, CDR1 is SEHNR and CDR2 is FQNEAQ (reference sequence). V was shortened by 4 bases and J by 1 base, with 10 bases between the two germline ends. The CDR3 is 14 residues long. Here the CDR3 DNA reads TGTGCCAGCAGCTGGGACGGGAGGAACACTGAAGCTTTCTTT. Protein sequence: CASSWDGRNTEAFF.

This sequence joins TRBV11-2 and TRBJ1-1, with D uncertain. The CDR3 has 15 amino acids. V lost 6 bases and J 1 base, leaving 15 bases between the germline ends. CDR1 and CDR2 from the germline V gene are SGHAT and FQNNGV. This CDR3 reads CASRPPGRANTEAFF. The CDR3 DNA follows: TGTGCCAGCAGACCCCCAGGAAGGGCGAACACTGAAGCTTTCTTT.

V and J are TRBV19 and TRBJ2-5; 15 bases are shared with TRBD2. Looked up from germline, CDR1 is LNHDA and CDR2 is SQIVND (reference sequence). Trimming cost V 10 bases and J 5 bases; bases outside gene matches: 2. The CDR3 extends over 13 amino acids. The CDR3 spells CAIGLAGGETQYF. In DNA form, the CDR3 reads TGTGCCATTGGACTAGCGGGAGGGGAGACCCAGTACTTC. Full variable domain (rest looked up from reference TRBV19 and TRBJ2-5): DGGITQSPKYLFRKEGQNVTLSCEQNLNHDAMYWYRQDPGQGLRLIYYSQIVNDFQKGDIAEGYSVSREKKESFPLTVTSAQKNPTAFYLCAIGLAGGETQYFGPGTRLLVL.

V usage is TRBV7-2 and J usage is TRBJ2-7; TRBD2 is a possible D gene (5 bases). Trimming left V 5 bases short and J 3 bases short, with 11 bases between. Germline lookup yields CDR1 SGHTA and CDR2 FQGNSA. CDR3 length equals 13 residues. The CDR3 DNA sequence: TGTGCCAGCAGCCACCAGAGGGACTACGAGCAGTACTTC. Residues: CASSHQRDYEQYF.